The 2 T cell receptor beta chains presented below share a single source sample, sequenced in a study of blood T cell repertoires in COVID-19. The repertoire was sequenced with immunoSEQ multiplex PCR; TCRdb's copy has only in-frame clones and lacks some. The sample carries around 94,000 clones, 60% to 80% recorded once. Sequencing was performed on peripheral blood. Every receptor here comes from a man in his 60s with active or convalescent COVID-19.

This chain links TRBV3-1 (or the pseudogene TRBV3-2) with TRBJ2-7; possibly TRBD2 for D (5 bases). Trimming stripped 1 base from V and 4 bases from J, with 11 bases between. CDR3 length equals 14 residues. CDR1 is LGHDT and CDR2 is YNNKEL in the germline V gene (reference sequence). The CDR3 DNA reads as TGTGCCAGCAGCCAAGGGGAGCGCTCTTACGAGCAGTACGTC. Translating gives CASSQGERSYEQYV.

This clone was detected only a few times. The rearrangement links TRBV2 to TRBJ2-2; 11 bases fit TRBD1. CDR3 length: 16 amino acids. Trimming at V came to 6 bases and at J to 4 bases, leaving 7 bases not matched to a gene. Germline CDR1 and CDR2: SNHLY and FYNNEI. CDR3 in DNA: TGTGCCAGCAGGGTCGGACAGGGGGCGACCACCGGGGAGCTGTTTTTT. As protein: CASRVGQGATTGELFF.